Sequencing of this T cell receptor beta chain was carried out in a study of T cells in Graves' hyperthyroidism and ophthalmopathy. Whole-study findings and limits: Ophthalmopathy cases were set apart from stable hyperthyroidism by a 13 V-J model.

The CDR3 totals 14 residues. Trimming pared 2 bases from V and 2 bases from J, leaving 10 bases between. CDR1 is MNHEY and CDR2 is SVGAGI in the germline V gene. RNA transcripts served as the template for amplifying TCR beta CDR3 regions. Researchers ran a first-round RT-PCR on the TCR CDR3 using the HTBI primer set. TCRdb analysed the multiplex PCR reads with MiXCR anew, one entry per CDR3 protein. The sample consists of 600,000 or so distinct CDR3 sequences, 46% of them appearing once. Regarding this clonotype: The antigen is unknown. A much bigger clone sits one base away, suggesting this may be a read error.

Diagnoses rested on clinical symptoms, serum thyroxine and TRAb, thyroid ultrasound and orbital computed tomography. The receptor comes from a woman aged 18-29 years with Graves' hyperthyroidism. Sequenced material: peripheral blood or thyroid tissue (not recorded which). The chain has TRBV6-5 and TRBJ2-7; D gene ambiguous. The CDR3 nucleotides read TGTGCCAGCAGTTACGATGACACCGCCTACGAGCAGTACTTC. Its translation is CASSYDDTAYEQYF.